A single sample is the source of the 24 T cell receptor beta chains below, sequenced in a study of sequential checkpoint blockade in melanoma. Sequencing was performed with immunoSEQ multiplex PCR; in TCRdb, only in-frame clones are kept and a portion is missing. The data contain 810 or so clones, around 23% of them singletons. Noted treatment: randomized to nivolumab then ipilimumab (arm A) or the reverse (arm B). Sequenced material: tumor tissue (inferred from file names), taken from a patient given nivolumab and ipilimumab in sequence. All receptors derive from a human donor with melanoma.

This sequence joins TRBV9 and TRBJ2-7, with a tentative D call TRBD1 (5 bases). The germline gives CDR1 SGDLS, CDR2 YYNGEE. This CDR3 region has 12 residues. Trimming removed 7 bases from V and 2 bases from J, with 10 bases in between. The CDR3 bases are TGTGCCAGCCAGGGAAGGGCCTACGAGCAGTACTTC. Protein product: CASQGRAYEQYF.

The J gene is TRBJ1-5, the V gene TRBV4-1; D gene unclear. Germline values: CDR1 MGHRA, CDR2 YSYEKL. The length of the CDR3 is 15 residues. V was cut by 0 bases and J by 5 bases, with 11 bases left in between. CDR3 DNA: TGCGCCAGCAGCCAAGAATCGCCCGGAGATCAGCCCCAGCATTTT. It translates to CASSQESPGDQPQHF.

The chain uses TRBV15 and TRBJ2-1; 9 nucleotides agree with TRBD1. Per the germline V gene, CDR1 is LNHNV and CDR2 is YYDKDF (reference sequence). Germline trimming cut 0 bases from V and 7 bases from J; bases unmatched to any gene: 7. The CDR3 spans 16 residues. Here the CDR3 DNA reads TGTGCCACCAGCAGAGACGGGACAGGGATAAGGAATGAGCAGTTCTTC. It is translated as CATSRDGTGIRNEQFF.

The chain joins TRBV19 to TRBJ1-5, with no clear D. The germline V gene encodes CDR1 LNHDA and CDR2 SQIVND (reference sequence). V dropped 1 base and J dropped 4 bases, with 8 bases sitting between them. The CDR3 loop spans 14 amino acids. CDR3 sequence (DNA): TGTGCCAGTAGTATAGTCACAGTGAATCAGCCCCAGCATTTT. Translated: CASSIVTVNQPQHF.

CDR3 sequence: CAWSVASGWSYNSPLHF. Written as DNA, the CDR3 is TGTGCCTGGAGTGTAGCCTCAGGGTGGTCCTATAATTCACCCCTCCACTTT. The chain recombines TRBV30 with TRBJ1-6; weak D call: TRBD1 (5 bases). CDR3 length: 17 amino acids. Trimming stripped 0 bases from V and 1 base from J, with 13 bases between. CDR1 and CDR2 from the germline V gene are GTSNPN and SVGIG (reference sequence).

The CDR3 sequence is CASSLEGGSFDTEAFF. In nucleotides, the CDR3 is TGCGCCAGCAGCTTGGAAGGGGGTAGTTTCGACACTGAAGCTTTCTTT. This chain links TRBV5-1 with TRBJ1-1; D possibly corresponds to TRBD1 (6 bases). The CDR3 runs 16 residues. V lost 0 bases to trimming and J lost 3 bases, with 15 bases between them. Germline V lookup: CDR1 SGHRS, CDR2 YFSETQ. Complete variable domain (other parts from reference TRBV5-1 and TRBJ1-1): KAGVTQTPRYLIKTRGQQVTLSCSPISGHRSVSWYQQTPGQGLQFLFEYFSETQRNKGNFPGRFSGRQFSNSRSEMNVSTLELGDSALYLCASSLEGGSFDTEAFFGQGTRLTVV.

The CDR3 region has the DNA TGCAGCGTTCACTACACTATGACAGGGCGGGATGAGCAGTTCTTC. Translating gives CSVHYTMTGRDEQFF. The chain links TRBV29-1 to TRBJ2-1; the match to TRBD1 covers 7 bases. CDR3 length: 15 amino acids. Germline CDR1 is SQVTM and CDR2 is ANQGSEA. The trim removed 5 bases at V and 8 bases at J, leaving 15 bases unmatched.

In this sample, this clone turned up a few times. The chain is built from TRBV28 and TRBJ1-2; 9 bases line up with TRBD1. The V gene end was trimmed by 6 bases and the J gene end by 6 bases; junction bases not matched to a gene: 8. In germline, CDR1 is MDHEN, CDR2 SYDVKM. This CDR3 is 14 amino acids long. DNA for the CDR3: TGTGCCAGCAGCCCGGGACAGGGTTGGCATGGCTACACCTTC. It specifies CASSPGQGWHGYTF.

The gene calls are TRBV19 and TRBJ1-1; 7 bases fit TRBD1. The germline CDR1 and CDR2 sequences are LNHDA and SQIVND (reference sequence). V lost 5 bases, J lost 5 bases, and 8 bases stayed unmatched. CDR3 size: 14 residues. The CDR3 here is CASSLRQGLTEAFF. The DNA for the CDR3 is TGTGCCAGTAGTCTTCGACAGGGATTAACTGAAGCTTTCTTT.

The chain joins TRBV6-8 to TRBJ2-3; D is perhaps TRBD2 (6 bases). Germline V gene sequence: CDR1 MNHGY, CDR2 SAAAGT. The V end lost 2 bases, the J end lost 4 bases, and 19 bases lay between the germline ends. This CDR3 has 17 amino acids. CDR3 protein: CASSYLLGRGKADTQYF. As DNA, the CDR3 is TGTGCCAGCAGTTACCTCCTGGGGCGGGGAAAAGCAGATACGCAGTATTTT.

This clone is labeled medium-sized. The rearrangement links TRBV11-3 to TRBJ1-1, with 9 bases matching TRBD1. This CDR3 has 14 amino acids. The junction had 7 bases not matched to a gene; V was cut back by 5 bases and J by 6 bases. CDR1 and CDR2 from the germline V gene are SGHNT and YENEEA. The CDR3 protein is CASSTTGGFAEAFF. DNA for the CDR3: TGTGCCAGCAGCACGACAGGGGGGTTTGCTGAAGCTTTCTTT. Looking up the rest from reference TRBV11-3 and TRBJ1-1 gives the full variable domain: EAGVVQSPRYKIIEKKQPVAFWCNPISGHNTLYWYLQNLGQGPELLIRYENEEAVDDSQLPKDRFSAERLKGVDSTLKIQPAELGDSAVYLCASSTTGGFAEAFFGQGTRLTVV.

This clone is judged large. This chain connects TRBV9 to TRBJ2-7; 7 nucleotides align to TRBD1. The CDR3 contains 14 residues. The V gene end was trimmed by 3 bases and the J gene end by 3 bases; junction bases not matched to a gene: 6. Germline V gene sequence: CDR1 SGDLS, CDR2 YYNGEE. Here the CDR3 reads CASSGDRENYEQYF. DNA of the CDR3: TGTGCCAGCAGCGGGGACAGAGAGAACTACGAGCAGTACTTC. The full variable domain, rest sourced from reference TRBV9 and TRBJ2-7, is DSGVTQTPKHLITATGQRVTLRCSPRSGDLSVYWYQQSLDQGLQFLIQYYNGEERAKGNILERFSAQQFPDLHSELNLSSLELGDSALYFCASSGDRENYEQYFGPGTRLTVT.

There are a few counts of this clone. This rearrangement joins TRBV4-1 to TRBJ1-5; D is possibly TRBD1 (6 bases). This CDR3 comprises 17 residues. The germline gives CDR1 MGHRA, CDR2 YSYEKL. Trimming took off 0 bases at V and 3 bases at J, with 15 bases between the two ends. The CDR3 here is CASSQDAGQNPNQPQHF. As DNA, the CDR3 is TGCGCCAGCAGCCAAGATGCAGGACAGAACCCCAATCAGCCCCAGCATTTT.

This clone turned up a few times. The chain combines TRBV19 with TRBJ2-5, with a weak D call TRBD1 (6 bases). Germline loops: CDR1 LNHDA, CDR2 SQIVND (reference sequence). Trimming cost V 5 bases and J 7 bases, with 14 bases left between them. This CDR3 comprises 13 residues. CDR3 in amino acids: CASSVQGMGTQYF. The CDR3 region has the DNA TGTGCCAGTAGTGTACAGGGTATGGGGACCCAGTACTTC.

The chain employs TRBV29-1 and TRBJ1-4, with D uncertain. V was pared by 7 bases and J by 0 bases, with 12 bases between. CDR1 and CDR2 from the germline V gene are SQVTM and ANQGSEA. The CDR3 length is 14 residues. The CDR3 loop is CSAREDATNEKLFF. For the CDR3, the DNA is TGCAGCGCTAGGGAGGACGCAACTAATGAAAAACTGTTTTTT.

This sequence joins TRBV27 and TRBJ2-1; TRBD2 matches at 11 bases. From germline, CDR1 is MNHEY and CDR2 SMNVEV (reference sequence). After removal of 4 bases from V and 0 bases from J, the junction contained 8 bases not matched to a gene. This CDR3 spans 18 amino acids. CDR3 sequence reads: CASSSGTSGVSSYNEQFF. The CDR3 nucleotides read TGTGCCAGCAGTTCCGGGACTAGCGGTGTGAGCTCCTACAATGAGCAGTTCTTC.

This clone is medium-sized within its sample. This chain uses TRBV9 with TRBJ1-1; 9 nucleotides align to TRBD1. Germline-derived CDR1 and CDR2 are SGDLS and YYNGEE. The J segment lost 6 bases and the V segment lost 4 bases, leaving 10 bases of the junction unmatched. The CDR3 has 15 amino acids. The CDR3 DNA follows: TGTGCCAGCAGCATAACAGGGGGCGCGGGACCTGAAGCTTTCTTT. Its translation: CASSITGGAGPEAFF.

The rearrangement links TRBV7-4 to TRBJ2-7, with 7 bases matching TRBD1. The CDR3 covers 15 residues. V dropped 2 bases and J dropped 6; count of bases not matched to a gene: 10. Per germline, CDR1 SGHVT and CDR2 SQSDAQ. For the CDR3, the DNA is TGTGCCAGCAGCTTAAACAGGGGCGCTTCTGGCGAGCAGTACTTC. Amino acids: CASSLNRGASGEQYF.

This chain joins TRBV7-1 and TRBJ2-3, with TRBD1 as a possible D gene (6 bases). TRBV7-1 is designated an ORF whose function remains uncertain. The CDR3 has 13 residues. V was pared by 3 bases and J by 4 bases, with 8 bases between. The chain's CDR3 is CASSSRGSDTQYF. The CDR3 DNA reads TGTGCCAGCAGCTCCAGGGGTTCAGATACGCAGTATTTT.

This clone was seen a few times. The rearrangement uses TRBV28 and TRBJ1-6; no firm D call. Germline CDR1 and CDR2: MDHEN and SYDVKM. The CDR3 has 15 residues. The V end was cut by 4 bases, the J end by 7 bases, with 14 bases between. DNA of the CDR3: TGTGCCAGCAGTTCGGATGGTAAATTGAATTCACCCCTCCACTTT. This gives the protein CASSSDGKLNSPLHF.

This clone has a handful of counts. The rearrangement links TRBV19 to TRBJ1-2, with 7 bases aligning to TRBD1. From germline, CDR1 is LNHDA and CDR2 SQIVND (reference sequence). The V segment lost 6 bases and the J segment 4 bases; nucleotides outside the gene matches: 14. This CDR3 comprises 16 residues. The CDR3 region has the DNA TGTGCCAGTAGCGGGAGGGTCGGAGGGGGCGCCTATGGCTACACCTTC. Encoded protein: CASSGRVGGGAYGYTF.

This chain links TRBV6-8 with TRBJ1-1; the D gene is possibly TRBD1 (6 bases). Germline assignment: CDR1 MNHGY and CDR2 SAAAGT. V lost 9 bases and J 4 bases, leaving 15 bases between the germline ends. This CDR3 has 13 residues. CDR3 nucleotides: TGTGCCAGTCCAGGGGTAGGGTCCACTGAAGCTTTCTTT. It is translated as CASPGVGSTEAFF.

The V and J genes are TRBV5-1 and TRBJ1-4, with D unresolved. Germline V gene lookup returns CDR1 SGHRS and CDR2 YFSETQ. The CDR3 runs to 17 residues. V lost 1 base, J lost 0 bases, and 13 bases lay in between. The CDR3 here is CASSLSTTWATNEKLFF. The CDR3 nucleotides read TGCGCCAGCAGCTTGTCGACCACTTGGGCAACTAATGAAAAACTGTTTTTT.

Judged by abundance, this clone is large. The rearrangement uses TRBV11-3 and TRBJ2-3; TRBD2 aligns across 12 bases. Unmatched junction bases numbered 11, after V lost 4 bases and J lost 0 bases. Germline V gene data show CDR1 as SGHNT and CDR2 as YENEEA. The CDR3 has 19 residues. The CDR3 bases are TGTGCCAGCAGCTCGCCAACTAGCGGGGGGATCGCTAGCACAGATACGCAGTATTTT. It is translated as CASSSPTSGGIASTDTQYF.